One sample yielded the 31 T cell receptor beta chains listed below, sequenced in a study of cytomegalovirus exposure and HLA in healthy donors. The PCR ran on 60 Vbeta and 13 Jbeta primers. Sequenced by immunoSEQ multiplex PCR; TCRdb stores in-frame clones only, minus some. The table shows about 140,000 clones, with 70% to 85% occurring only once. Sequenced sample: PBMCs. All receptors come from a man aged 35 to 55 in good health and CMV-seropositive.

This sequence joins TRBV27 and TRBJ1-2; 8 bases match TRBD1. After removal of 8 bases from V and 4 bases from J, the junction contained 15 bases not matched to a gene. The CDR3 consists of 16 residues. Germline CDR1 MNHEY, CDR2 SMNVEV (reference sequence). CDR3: CASLGPGQGGGYGYTF. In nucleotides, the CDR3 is TGTGCCAGCCTCGGCCCCGGACAGGGCGGCGGCTATGGCTACACCTTC.

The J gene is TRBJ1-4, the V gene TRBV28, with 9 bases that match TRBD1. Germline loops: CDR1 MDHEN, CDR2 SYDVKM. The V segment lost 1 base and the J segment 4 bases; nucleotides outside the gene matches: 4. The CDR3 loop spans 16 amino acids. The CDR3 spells CASSLYGQGYNEKLFF. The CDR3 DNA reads TGTGCCAGCAGTTTATACGGACAGGGGTATAATGAAAAACTGTTTTTT. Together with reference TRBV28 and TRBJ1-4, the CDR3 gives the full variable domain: DVKVTQSSRYLVKRTGEKVFLECVQDMDHENMFWYRQDPGLGLRLIYFSYDVKMKEKGDIPEGYSVSREKKERFSLILESASTNQTSMYLCASSLYGQGYNEKLFFGSGTQLSVL.

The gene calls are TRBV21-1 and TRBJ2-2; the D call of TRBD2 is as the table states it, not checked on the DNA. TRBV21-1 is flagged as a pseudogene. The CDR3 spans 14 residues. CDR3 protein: CASTGRGGTGELFF. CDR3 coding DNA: TGTGCCAGCACGGGGAGGGGAGGGACCGGGGAGCTGTTTTTT.

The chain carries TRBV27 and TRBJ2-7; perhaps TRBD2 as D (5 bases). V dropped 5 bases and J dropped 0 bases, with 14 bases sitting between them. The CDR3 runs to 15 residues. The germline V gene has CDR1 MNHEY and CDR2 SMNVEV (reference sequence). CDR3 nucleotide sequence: TGTGCCAGCAGTCCATATGTGGGGAGCTCCTACGAGCAGTACTTC. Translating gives CASSPYVGSSYEQYF.

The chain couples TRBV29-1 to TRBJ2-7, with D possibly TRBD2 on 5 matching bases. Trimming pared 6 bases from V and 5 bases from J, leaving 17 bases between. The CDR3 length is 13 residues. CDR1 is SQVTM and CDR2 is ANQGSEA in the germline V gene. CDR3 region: CSVRGSEGDEQYF. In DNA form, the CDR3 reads TGCAGCGTCCGGGGTTCTGAGGGAGACGAGCAGTACTTC.

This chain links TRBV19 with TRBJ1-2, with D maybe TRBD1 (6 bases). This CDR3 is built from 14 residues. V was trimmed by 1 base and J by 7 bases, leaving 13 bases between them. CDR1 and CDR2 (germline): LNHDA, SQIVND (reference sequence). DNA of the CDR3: TGTGCCAGTAGTATAGGTACAGGGCGATTTGGCTACACCTTC. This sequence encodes CASSIGTGRFGYTF.

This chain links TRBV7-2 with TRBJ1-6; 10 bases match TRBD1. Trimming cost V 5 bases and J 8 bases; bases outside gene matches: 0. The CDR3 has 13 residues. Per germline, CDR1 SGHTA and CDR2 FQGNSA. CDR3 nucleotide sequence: TGTGCCAGCAGCGGGACAGGGGATTCACCCCTCCACTTT. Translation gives CASSGTGDSPLHF.

The CDR3 DNA is TGCGCCAGCAGCCAAAGACAGCCAAGGACTGAAGCTTTCTTT. It codes for CASSQRQPRTEAFF. This chain joins TRBV4-1 and TRBJ1-1; weak D call: TRBD1 (5 bases). V was pared by 2 bases and J by 5 bases, with 12 bases between. The CDR3 length is 14 residues. CDR1 and CDR2 (germline): MGHRA, YSYEKL.

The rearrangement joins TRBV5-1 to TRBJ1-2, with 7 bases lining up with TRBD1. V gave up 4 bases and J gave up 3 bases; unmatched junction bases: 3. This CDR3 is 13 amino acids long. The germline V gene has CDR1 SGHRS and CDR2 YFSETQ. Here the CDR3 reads CASSRTGDYGYTF. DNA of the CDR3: TGCGCCAGCAGCCGGACAGGTGACTATGGCTACACCTTC.

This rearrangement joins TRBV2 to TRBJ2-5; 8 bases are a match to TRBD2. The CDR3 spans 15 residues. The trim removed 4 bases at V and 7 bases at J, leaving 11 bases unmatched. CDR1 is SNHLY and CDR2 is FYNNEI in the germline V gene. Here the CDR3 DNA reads TGTGCCAGCAGTGGGCAGACTAGCGTTCCGGCGACCCAGTACTTC. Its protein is CASSGQTSVPATQYF.

The CDR3 nucleotides are TGTGCCAGTAGTGCAATAAAGGGACAGAACACTGAAGCTTTCTTT. It specifies CASSAIKGQNTEAFF. The chain is built from TRBV19 and TRBJ1-1; weak D call: TRBD1 (6 bases). The CDR3 extends over 15 amino acids. Germline V gene sequence: CDR1 LNHDA, CDR2 SQIVND (reference sequence). V shed 5 bases and J shed 1 base, with 14 bases lying between them. The whole variable domain, remainder taken from reference TRBV19 and TRBJ1-1, is DGGITQSPKYLFRKEGQNVTLSCEQNLNHDAMYWYRQDPGQGLRLIYYSQIVNDFQKGDIAEGYSVSREKKESFPLTVTSAQKNPTAFYLCASSAIKGQNTEAFFGQGTRLTVV.

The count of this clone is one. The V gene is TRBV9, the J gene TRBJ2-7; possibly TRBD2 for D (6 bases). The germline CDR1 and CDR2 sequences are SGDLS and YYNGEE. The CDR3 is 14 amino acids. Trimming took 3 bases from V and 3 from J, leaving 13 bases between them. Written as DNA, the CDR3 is TGTGCCAGCAGCGCTCGGACCGGGGGCTACGAGCAGTACTTC. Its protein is CASSARTGGYEQYF.

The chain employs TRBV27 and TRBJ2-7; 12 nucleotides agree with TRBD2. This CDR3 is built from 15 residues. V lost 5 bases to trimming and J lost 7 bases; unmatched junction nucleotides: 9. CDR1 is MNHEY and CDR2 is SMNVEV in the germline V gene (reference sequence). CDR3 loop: CASSPLAGGGWEQYF. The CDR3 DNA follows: TGTGCCAGCAGTCCCCTAGCGGGAGGGGGTTGGGAGCAGTACTTC.

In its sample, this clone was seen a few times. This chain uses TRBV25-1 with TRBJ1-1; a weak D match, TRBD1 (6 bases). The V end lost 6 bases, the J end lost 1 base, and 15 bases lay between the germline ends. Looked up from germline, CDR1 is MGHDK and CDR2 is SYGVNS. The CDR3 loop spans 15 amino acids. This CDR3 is CASREGRGANTEAFF. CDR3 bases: TGTGCCAGCAGGGAAGGCAGGGGTGCGAACACTGAAGCTTTCTTT.

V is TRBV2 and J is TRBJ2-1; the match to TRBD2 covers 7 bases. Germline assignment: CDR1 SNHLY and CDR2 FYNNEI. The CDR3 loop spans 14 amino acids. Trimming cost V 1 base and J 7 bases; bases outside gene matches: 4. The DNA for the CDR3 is TGTGCCAGCAGTGAAGGACTAGCAATTAATGAGCAGTTCTTC. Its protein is CASSEGLAINEQFF.

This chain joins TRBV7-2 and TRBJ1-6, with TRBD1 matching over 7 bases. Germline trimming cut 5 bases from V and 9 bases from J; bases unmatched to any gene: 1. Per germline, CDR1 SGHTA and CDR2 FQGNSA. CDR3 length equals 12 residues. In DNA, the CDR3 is TGTGCCAGCAGCCACAGGGGTTCACCCCTCCACTTT. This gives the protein CASSHRGSPLHF.

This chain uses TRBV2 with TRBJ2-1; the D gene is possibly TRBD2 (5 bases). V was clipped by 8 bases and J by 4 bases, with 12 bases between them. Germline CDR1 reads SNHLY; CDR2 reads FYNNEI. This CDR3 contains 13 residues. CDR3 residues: CASPGNGYNEQFF. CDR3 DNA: TGTGCCAGCCCGGGGAACGGGTACAATGAGCAGTTCTTC.

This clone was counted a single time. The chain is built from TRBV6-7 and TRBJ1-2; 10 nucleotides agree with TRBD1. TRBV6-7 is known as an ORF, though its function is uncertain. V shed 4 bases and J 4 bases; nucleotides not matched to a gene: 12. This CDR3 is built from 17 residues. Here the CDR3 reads CASSCRDRGAAIYGYTF. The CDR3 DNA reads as TGTGCCAGCAGTTGCCGGGACAGGGGCGCCGCGATCTATGGCTACACCTTC.

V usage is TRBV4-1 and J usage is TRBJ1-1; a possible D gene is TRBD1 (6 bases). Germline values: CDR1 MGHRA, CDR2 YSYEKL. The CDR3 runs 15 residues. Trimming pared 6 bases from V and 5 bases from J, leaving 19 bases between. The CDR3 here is CASRPSQGIWTEAFF. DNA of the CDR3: TGCGCCAGCAGACCCAGTCAGGGGATCTGGACTGAAGCTTTCTTT.

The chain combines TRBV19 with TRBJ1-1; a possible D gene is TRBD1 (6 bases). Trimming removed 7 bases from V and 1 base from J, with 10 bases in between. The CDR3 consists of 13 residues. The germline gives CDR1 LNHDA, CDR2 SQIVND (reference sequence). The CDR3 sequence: CASTRTENTEAFF. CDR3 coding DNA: TGTGCCAGTACTCGGACAGAGAACACTGAAGCTTTCTTT.

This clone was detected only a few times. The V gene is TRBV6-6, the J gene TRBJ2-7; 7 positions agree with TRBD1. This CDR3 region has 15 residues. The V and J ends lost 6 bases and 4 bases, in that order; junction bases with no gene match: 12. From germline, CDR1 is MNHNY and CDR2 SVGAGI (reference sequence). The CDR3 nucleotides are TGTGCCAGCAGCCCCGGCAGGGGGTTCTCTTACGAGCAGTACTTC. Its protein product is CASSPGRGFSYEQYF.

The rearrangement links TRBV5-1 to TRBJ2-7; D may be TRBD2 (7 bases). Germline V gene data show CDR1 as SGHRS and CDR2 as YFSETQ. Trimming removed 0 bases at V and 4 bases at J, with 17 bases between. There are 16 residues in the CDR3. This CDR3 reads CASSLGRGGGSYEQYF. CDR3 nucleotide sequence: TGCGCCAGCAGCTTGGGGAGGGGAGGGGGATCGTACGAGCAGTACTTC.

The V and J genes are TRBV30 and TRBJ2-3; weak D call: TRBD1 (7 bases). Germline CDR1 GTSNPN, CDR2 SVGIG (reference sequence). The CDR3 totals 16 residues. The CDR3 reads CARGRDNGSGTDTQYF. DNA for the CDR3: TGTGCAAGGGGGCGGGATAACGGTTCGGGCACAGATACGCAGTATTTT.

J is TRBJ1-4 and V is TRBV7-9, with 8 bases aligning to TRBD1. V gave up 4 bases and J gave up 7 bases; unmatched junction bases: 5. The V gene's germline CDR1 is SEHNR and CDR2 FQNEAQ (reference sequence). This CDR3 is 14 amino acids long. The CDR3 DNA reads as TGTGCCAGCAGCTCAACGACAGGGGCTGAAAAACTGTTTTTT. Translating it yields CASSSTTGAEKLFF.

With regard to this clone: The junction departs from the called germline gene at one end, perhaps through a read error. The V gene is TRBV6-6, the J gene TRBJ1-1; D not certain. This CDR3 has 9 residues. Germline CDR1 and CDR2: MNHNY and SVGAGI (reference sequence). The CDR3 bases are TGTGCCAGCAGCTCTTCCAACATCTTT. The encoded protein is CASSSSNIF.

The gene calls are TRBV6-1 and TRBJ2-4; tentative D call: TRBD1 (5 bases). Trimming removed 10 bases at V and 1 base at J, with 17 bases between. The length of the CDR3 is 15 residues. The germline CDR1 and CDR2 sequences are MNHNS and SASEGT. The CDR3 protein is CATSDRGVAKNIQYF. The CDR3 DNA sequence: TGTGCCACCAGCGACAGAGGAGTTGCCAAAAACATTCAGTACTTC.

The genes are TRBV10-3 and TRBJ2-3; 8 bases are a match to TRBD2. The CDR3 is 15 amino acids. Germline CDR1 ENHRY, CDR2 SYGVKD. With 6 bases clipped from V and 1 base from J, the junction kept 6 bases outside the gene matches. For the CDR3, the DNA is TGTGCCATCAGAAGCAGCGGGAGAGGCACAGATACGCAGTATTTT. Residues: CAIRSSGRGTDTQYF.

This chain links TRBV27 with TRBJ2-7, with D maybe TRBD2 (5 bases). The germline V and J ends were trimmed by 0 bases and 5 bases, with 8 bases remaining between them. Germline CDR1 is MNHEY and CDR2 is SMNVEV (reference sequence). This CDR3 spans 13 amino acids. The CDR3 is CASSLSRVNEQYF. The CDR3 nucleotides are TGTGCCAGCAGTTTATCGAGGGTCAACGAGCAGTACTTC.

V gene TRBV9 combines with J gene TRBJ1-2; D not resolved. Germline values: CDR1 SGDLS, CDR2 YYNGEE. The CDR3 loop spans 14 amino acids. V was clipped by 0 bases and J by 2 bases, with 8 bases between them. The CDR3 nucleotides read TGTGCCAGCAGCGTAGGGGCCGCCAACTATGGCTACACCTTC. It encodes CASSVGAANYGYTF.

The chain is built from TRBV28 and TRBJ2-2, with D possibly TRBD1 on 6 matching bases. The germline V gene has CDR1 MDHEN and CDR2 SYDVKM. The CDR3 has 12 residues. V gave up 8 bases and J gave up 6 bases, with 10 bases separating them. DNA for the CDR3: TGTGCCAGCCGTACAGGGTCCGGGGAGCTGTTTTTT. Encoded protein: CASRTGSGELFF.

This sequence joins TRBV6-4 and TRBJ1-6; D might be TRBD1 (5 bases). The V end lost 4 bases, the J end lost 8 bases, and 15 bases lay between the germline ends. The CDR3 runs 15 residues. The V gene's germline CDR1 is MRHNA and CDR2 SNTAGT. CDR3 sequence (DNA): TGTGCCAGCAGTGCAATGCCTGGGGCGCATTCACCCCTCCACTTT. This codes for CASSAMPGAHSPLHF.